These 25 T cell receptor beta chains originate from one sample sequenced in a study of T-cell reconstitution after alpha-beta-depleted transplantation in children. Unique molecular identifiers were incorporated into the prepared TCRbeta library. TCRdb reanalysed the PCR reads using MiXCR and keeps one entry per CDR3 protein. Of hundreds of thousands of distinct CDR3 sequences listed, approximately 24% were seen once; the top ten hold about 5%. This sample comprised PBMCs, mostly from graft donor cells, obtained 360 days after TCRalphabeta/CD19-depleted stem cell transplant. The receptors originated from a female patient between 2 and 10 years old who had a stem cell transplant for congenital amegakaryocytic thrombocytopenia, so the T cells may come from the graft donor.

The chain is built from TRBV20-1 and TRBJ1-4, with 8 bases that match TRBD1. CDR3 size: 13 residues. Germline lookup yields CDR1 DFQATT and CDR2 SNEGSKA (reference sequence). Unmatched junction bases numbered 6, after V lost 5 bases and J lost 7 bases. CDR3 protein: CSAGTGGGEKLFF. As DNA, the CDR3 is TGCAGTGCTGGTACAGGGGGGGGTGAAAAACTGTTTTTT.

This clonotype was found many times. The rearrangement links TRBV5-5 to TRBJ2-7; perhaps D is TRBD1 or TRBD2 (5 bases each). The CDR3 has 16 amino acids. Per germline, CDR1 SGHKS and CDR2 YYEKEE (reference sequence). Trimming removed 0 bases at V and 0 bases at J, with 13 bases between. CDR3 DNA sequence: TGTGCCAGCAGCTTGGGGTTGGGGGTCCTCTCCTACGAGCAGTACTTC. It is translated as CASSLGLGVLSYEQYF.

This clonotype was detected only a few times. The rearrangement links TRBV4-1 to TRBJ2-1; D ambiguous. This CDR3 has 14 residues. Germline V gene data show CDR1 as MGHRA and CDR2 as YSYEKL. Trimming took off 0 bases at V and 8 bases at J, with 11 bases between the two ends. DNA for the CDR3: TGCGCCAGCAGCCAAGATCTATTCAGCGATGAGCAGTTCTTC. Its translation is CASSQDLFSDEQFF.

This chain connects TRBV11-2 to TRBJ1-2, with D unresolved. The germline gives CDR1 SGHAT, CDR2 FQNNGV. Trimming cost V 1 base and J 7 bases, with 16 bases left between them. This CDR3 is built from 15 residues. CDR3 nucleotides: TGTGCCAGCAGCTTAGCACGGGCGACCAGGAGTGGCTACACCTTC. This encodes CASSLARATRSGYTF.

V is TRBV10-3 and J is TRBJ1-1, with no clear D. The germline CDR1 and CDR2 sequences are ENHRY and SYGVKD. V was clipped by 5 bases and J by 1 base, with 11 bases between them. CDR3 length: 14 amino acids. The CDR3 coding sequence is TGTGCCATCAGTCCAGGACCCTGGAACACTGAAGCTTTCTTT. It codes for CAISPGPWNTEAFF.

The rearrangement uses TRBV10-1 and TRBJ2-1; the D gene is possibly TRBD1 (5 bases). The germline CDR1 and CDR2 sequences are WNHNN and SYGVQD (reference sequence). This CDR3 has 12 amino acids. Trimming took off 3 bases at V and 6 bases at J, with 6 bases between the two ends. CDR3 sequence: CASSEQVNEQFF. CDR3 bases: TGCGCCAGCAGTGAACAGGTCAATGAGCAGTTCTTC.

The rearrangement uses TRBV5-6 and TRBJ2-7, with D unclear. CDR1 is SGHDT and CDR2 is YYEEEE in the germline V gene. V was clipped by 3 bases and J by 4 bases, with 8 bases between them. The CDR3 is 12 residues long. The CDR3 DNA sequence: TGTGCCAGCAGCTCGGCATGGTACGAGCAGTACTTC. Its translation is CASSSAWYEQYF.

This clonotype was observed a handful of times. The rearrangement uses TRBV10-2 and TRBJ1-5; 7 bases align to TRBD1. Unmatched junction bases numbered 3, after V lost 3 bases and J lost 4 bases. Germline V gene sequence: CDR1 WSHSY, CDR2 SAAADI. The CDR3 loop spans 14 amino acids. CDR3 in DNA: TGCGCCAGCAGTGATACACAGGGGAATCAGCCCCAGCATTTT. Its protein is CASSDTQGNQPQHF.

V is TRBV5-4 and J is TRBJ2-1; 11 nucleotides align to TRBD2. CDR1 is SGHNT, CDR2 YYREEE, per germline (reference sequence). V was pared by 4 bases and J by 0 bases, with 3 bases of the junction left unmatched. The CDR3 covers 16 residues. For the CDR3, the DNA is TGTGCCAGCAGCGGGACTAGCGGAGCCTCCTACAATGAGCAGTTCTTC. This sequence encodes CASSGTSGASYNEQFF.

This clonotype was counted many times. The genes are TRBV4-2 and TRBJ2-1; possible D gene TRBD1, 6 bases. The CDR3 contains 9 residues. Germline values: CDR1 LGHNA, CDR2 YNFKEQ. V gave up 10 bases and J gave up 9 bases, with 7 bases separating them. The CDR3 region is CAIGGEQFF. CDR3 DNA: TGTGCCATAGGGGGTGAGCAGTTCTTC.

This chain uses TRBV29-1 with TRBJ2-1; no firm D call. Germline lookup yields CDR1 SQVTM and CDR2 ANQGSEA. V was shortened by 5 bases and J by 7 bases, with 18 bases between the two germline ends. The CDR3 has 14 residues. The CDR3 sequence: CSVYRTGVGNEQFF. The CDR3 nucleotides are TGCAGCGTTTATCGGACCGGCGTTGGGAATGAGCAGTTCTTC.

This clonotype was observed a handful of times. The CDR3 reads CASSSLTLDEKLFF. CDR3 DNA sequence: TGTGCCAGCAGTTCCCTTACTCTGGATGAAAAACTGTTTTTT. J is TRBJ1-4 and V is TRBV28; D ambiguous. Germline CDR1 and CDR2: MDHEN and SYDVKM. The CDR3 is 14 amino acids. Trimming stripped 4 bases from V and 6 bases from J, with 12 bases between.

This clonotype was counted ten times or more. This chain joins TRBV5-4 and TRBJ2-1; no clear D gene. Germline-derived CDR1 and CDR2 are SGHNT and YYREEE (reference sequence). V lost 4 bases to trimming and J lost 4 bases, with 3 bases between them. The CDR3 contains 11 residues. The CDR3 protein is CASSIYNEQFF. The CDR3 nucleotides are TGTGCCAGCAGCATTTACAATGAGCAGTTCTTC.

This clonotype showed up just a few times. The rearrangement joins TRBV15 to TRBJ2-7; TRBD1 might be the D (6 bases). CDR3 size: 15 residues. Trimming cost V 5 bases and J 2 bases, with 16 bases left between them. Germline V gene lookup returns CDR1 LNHNV and CDR2 YYDKDF (reference sequence). The CDR3 DNA sequence: TGTGCCACCAGCCGAAGTCGGGACACCACCTACGAGCAGTACTTC. It encodes CATSRSRDTTYEQYF. Full variable domain (missing parts from reference TRBV15 and TRBJ2-7): DAMVIQNPRYQVTQFGKPVTLSCSQTLNHNVMYWYQQKSSQAPKLLFHYYDKDFNNEADTPDNFQSRRPNTSFCFLDIRSPGLGDTAMYLCATSRSRDTTYEQYFGPGTRLTVT.

The genes are TRBV15 and TRBJ2-7; D unclear. Trimming left V 5 bases short and J 5 bases short, with 13 bases between. The CDR3 runs to 13 residues. Per germline, CDR1 LNHNV and CDR2 YYDKDF (reference sequence). The CDR3 region is CATSPRRMDEQYF. The CDR3 DNA follows: TGTGCCACCAGCCCCCGTCGTATGGACGAGCAGTACTTC. The entire variable domain, with the rest obtained from reference TRBV15 and TRBJ2-7, is as follows: DAMVIQNPRYQVTQFGKPVTLSCSQTLNHNVMYWYQQKSSQAPKLLFHYYDKDFNNEADTPDNFQSRRPNTSFCFLDIRSPGLGDTAMYLCATSPRRMDEQYFGPGTRLTVT.

This sequence joins TRBV4-1 and TRBJ2-1, with 7 bases that match TRBD2. This CDR3 spans 16 amino acids. With 4 bases clipped from V and 9 bases from J, the junction kept 15 bases outside the gene matches. Germline CDR1 is MGHRA and CDR2 is YSYEKL. The CDR3 protein is CASSPHDWLRGSEQFF. In nucleotides, the CDR3 is TGCGCCAGCAGCCCTCACGACTGGCTCCGCGGGAGTGAGCAGTTCTTC.

This clonotype was counted only a few times. J is TRBJ2-2 and V is TRBV12-3 or TRBV12-4; D is unclear. This CDR3 has 14 amino acids. V lost 2 bases to trimming and J lost 1 base, with 5 bases between them. The CDR3 region is CASSLRGNTGELFF. In DNA, the CDR3 is TGTGCCAGCAGTTTAAGAGGGAACACCGGGGAGCTGTTTTTT.

This clonotype was picked up a small number of times. This chain joins TRBV10-3 and TRBJ1-1; possible D gene TRBD1, 6 bases. CDR1 and CDR2 (germline): ENHRY, SYGVKD. The V end lost 1 base, the J end lost 0 bases, and 15 bases lay between the germline ends. This CDR3 has 17 residues. This chain's CDR3 is CAISEFPLTGLNTEAFF. Here the CDR3 DNA reads TGTGCCATCAGTGAGTTCCCCCTTACAGGGTTGAACACTGAAGCTTTCTTT.

The table lists this clonotype with many counts. The chain couples TRBV29-1 to TRBJ1-1; the D is unclear. The germline CDR1 and CDR2 sequences are SQVTM and ANQGSEA. Trimming left V 2 bases short and J 3 bases short, with 13 bases between. The CDR3 length is 14 residues. The CDR3 DNA reads as TGCAGCGTTGAACCCGACATGAGTTACACTGAAGCTTTCTTT. It codes for CSVEPDMSYTEAFF.

The gene calls are TRBV7-6 and TRBJ2-5, with a tentative D call TRBD1 (5 bases). In germline, CDR1 is SGHVS, CDR2 FNYEAQ. With 5 bases removed from V and 1 base from J, the gap between germline ends came to 11 bases. This CDR3 has 14 amino acids. The CDR3 DNA reads as TGTGCCAGCAGCACCAGACAGATCCAAGAGACCCAGTACTTC. Translated: CASSTRQIQETQYF.

The genes are TRBV6-1 and TRBJ2-7, with D tentatively TRBD2 (6 bases). Germline values: CDR1 MNHNS, CDR2 SASEGT. V gave up 6 bases and J gave up 0 bases, with 12 bases separating them. The CDR3 contains 14 residues. As DNA, the CDR3 is TGTGCCAGCAGGCGCGGGGTTAGCTCCTACGAGCAGTACTTC. Encoded protein: CASRRGVSSYEQYF.

The chain couples TRBV5-5 to TRBJ2-5; maybe TRBD1 (5 bases). The germline CDR1 and CDR2 sequences are SGHKS and YYEKEE (reference sequence). The ends were cut back, 2 bases at V and 3 bases at J, with 17 bases in the middle. The length of the CDR3 is 16 residues. CDR3 protein: CASSFPPQGSEETQYF. In DNA, the CDR3 is TGTGCCAGCAGCTTCCCCCCCCAGGGTTCGGAAGAGACCCAGTACTTC.

This chain uses TRBV19 with TRBJ1-1, with D possibly being TRBD1 (6 bases). The germline V gene encodes CDR1 LNHDA and CDR2 SQIVND (reference sequence). V gave up 3 bases and J gave up 1 base, with 15 bases separating them. The CDR3 is 16 residues long. As DNA, the CDR3 is TGTGCCAGTAGTATTCTACGCCGGGACAAGAACACTGAAGCTTTCTTT. Translation: CASSILRRDKNTEAFF.

This clonotype was picked up a small number of times. V and J are TRBV20-1 and TRBJ1-1; 8 bases are a match to TRBD1. This CDR3 contains 15 residues. Germline CDR1 is DFQATT and CDR2 is SNEGSKA (reference sequence). V trimming: 8 bases; J trimming: 3 bases; junction bases outside the gene matches: 14. The DNA for the CDR3 is TGCAGTACCAGGGGGCCCGCCCATGGATACACTGAAGCTTTCTTT. It encodes CSTRGPAHGYTEAFF.

The chain employs TRBV6-6 and TRBJ1-5; no clear D gene. Per the germline V gene, CDR1 is MNHNY and CDR2 is SVGAGI (reference sequence). This CDR3 comprises 13 residues. The germline V and J ends were trimmed by 1 base and 7 bases, with 8 bases remaining between them. CDR3 in amino acids: CASSYYQDQPQHF. In DNA form, the CDR3 reads TGTGCCAGCAGTTACTACCAAGACCAGCCCCAGCATTTT.